Given below is one TCR beta chain in context. TCRdb's table, derived via immunoSEQ multiplex PCR, lists solely in-frame clones and lacks some. The sample shows under 20,000 clones, around 83% of them seen only once. Treatment: randomized to nivolumab then ipilimumab (arm A) or the reverse (arm B). DNA-damaging chemotherapy had not been given to any patient beforehand. The data belong to a study of sequential checkpoint blockade in melanoma. V lost 1 base and J lost 0, with 11 bases in between. Germline V gene lookup returns CDR1 SGHDT and CDR2 YYEEEE. The length of the CDR3 is 16 residues. The receptor was derived from a human donor with melanoma. The chain carries TRBV5-6 and TRBJ1-5, with D unclear. The sequenced sample was CD8+ T cells sorted from blood (inferred from file names), obtained from a patient given nivolumab and ipilimumab in sequence. The CDR3 loop reads CASSLSSLVSNQPQHF. The DNA of the CDR3 is TGTGCCAGCAGCTTGAGCTCACTAGTTAGCAATCAGCCCCAGCATTTT. Supplemented by reference TRBV5-6 and TRBJ1-5, the full variable domain reads DAGVTQSPTHLIKTRGQQVTLRCSPKSGHDTVSWYQQALGQGPQFIFQYYEEEERQRGNFPDRFSGHQFPNYSSELNVNALLLGDSALYLCASSLSSLVSNQPQHFGDGTRLSIL.